The rows below give T cell receptor beta chains drawn from one sample of a study of blood T cells in healthy people across ages. MiXCR was run by TCRdb on the 5' RACE reads, yielding one entry per CDR3 protein. The sample comprises about 320,000 distinct CDR3 sequences, around 29% of which are singletons, and roughly 28% rests with the top ten. Sequencing was done on a sample of blood. These receptor sequences come from a woman in her 70s in good health. The CDR3 runs from the conserved cysteine through the conserved F or W. Fields, in order: J gene, D gene, clone size, V gene, CDR3 length, CDR3 protein, CDR3 DNA. A D gene is named only where the DNA matches it firmly. Rows may omit the clone size; those that give it use once, few, many or a size class.

j_gene: TRBJ2-1; d_gene: TRBD2; abundance: NA; v_gene: TRBV4-3; len: 17; CDR3aa: CASSQGGLAGSYNEQFF; CDR3nt: TGCGCCAGCAGCCAAGGGGGACTAGCGGGAAGTTACAATGAGCAGTTCTTC
j_gene: TRBJ2-5; d_gene: TRBD2; abundance: NA; v_gene: TRBV7-9; len: 14; CDR3aa: CASRTSGSLGEQYF; CDR3nt: TGTGCCAGCAGGACTAGCGGGAGTTTGGGGGAGCAGTACTTC
j_gene: TRBJ2-5; d_gene: TRBD1; abundance: NA; v_gene: TRBV28; len: 11; CDR3aa: CASRGTGGAFF; CDR3nt: TGTGCCAGCAGGGGGACAGGTGGGGCGTTCTTC
j_gene: TRBJ1-4; d_gene: NA; abundance: many; v_gene: TRBV6-5; len: 14; CDR3aa: CASSYSGANEKLFF; CDR3nt: TGTGCCAGCAGTTACTCGGGAGCGAATGAAAAACTGTTTTTT
j_gene: TRBJ2-6; d_gene: NA; abundance: NA; v_gene: TRBV11-2; len: 17; CDR3aa: CASSSTGRASGANVLTF; CDR3nt: TGTGCCAGCAGCAGTACAGGGCGGGCTTCTGGGGCCAACGTCCTGACTTTC
j_gene: TRBJ2-1; d_gene: NA; abundance: NA; v_gene: TRBV4-2; len: 13; CDR3aa: CASSSLEANEQFF; CDR3nt: TGTGCCAGCAGTAGTCTAGAAGCCAATGAGCAGTTCTTC
j_gene: TRBJ2-3; d_gene: NA; abundance: NA; v_gene: TRBV6-2/TRBV6-3; len: 17; CDR3aa: CASSYGGTSPAPDTQYF; CDR3nt: TGTGCCAGCAGTTACGGCGGGACCAGCCCGGCGCCAGATACGCAGTATTTT
j_gene: TRBJ2-3; d_gene: NA; abundance: NA; v_gene: TRBV20-1; len: 14; CDR3aa: CSARGGRGTDTQYF; CDR3nt: TGCAGTGCTAGGGGGGGACGCGGCACAGATACGCAGTATTTT
j_gene: TRBJ2-3; d_gene: NA; abundance: few; v_gene: TRBV7-2; len: 16; CDR3aa: CASSLADTTSGDTQYF; CDR3nt: TGTGCCAGCAGCTTAGCGGATACCACCTCCGGAGATACGCAGTATTTT
j_gene: TRBJ2-1; d_gene: NA; abundance: NA; v_gene: TRBV18; len: 14; CDR3aa: CASSRDSTGNEQFF; CDR3nt: TGTGCCAGCTCACGAGACAGTACAGGCAATGAGCAGTTCTTC
j_gene: TRBJ2-5; d_gene: TRBD1; abundance: many; v_gene: TRBV7-2; len: 15; CDR3aa: CASSSDRGDSETQYF; CDR3nt: TGTGCCAGCAGCTCGGACAGGGGCGACAGCGAGACCCAGTACTTC
j_gene: TRBJ2-1; d_gene: NA; abundance: NA; v_gene: TRBV4-2; len: 18; CDR3aa: CASSQVIQGASGRGEQFF; CDR3nt: TGTGCCAGCAGCCAGGTAATTCAGGGGGCCAGCGGGAGAGGTGAGCAGTTCTTC
j_gene: TRBJ2-3; d_gene: NA; abundance: few; v_gene: TRBV5-1; len: 14; CDR3aa: CASTPRPSADTQYF; CDR3nt: TGCGCCAGCACCCCACGCCCCTCGGCAGATACGCAGTATTTT
j_gene: TRBJ2-1; d_gene: NA; abundance: NA; v_gene: TRBV6-1; len: 14; CDR3aa: CASRSSAYYNEQFF; CDR3nt: TGTGCCAGCAGATCCAGCGCTTACTACAATGAGCAGTTCTTC
j_gene: TRBJ1-5; d_gene: NA; abundance: NA; v_gene: TRBV7-9; len: 13; CDR3aa: CASSPQEWEPQHF; CDR3nt: TGTGCCAGCAGCCCTCAGGAATGGGAGCCCCAGCATTTT
j_gene: TRBJ1-2; d_gene: NA; abundance: once; v_gene: TRBV3-1; len: 15; CDR3aa: CASSPERQGSYGYTF; CDR3nt: TGTGCCAGCAGCCCGGAGCGGCAGGGGAGCTATGGCTACACCTTC
j_gene: TRBJ2-7; d_gene: NA; abundance: many; v_gene: TRBV27; len: 12; CDR3aa: CASGVRSYEQYF; CDR3nt: TGTGCCAGCGGTGTACGCTCCTACGAGCAGTACTTC
j_gene: TRBJ2-2; d_gene: NA; abundance: NA; v_gene: TRBV28; len: 15; CDR3aa: CASSFGRTNTGELFF; CDR3nt: TGTGCCAGCAGTTTCGGCAGAACGAACACCGGGGAGCTGTTTTTT
j_gene: TRBJ1-2; d_gene: TRBD1; abundance: NA; v_gene: TRBV20-1; len: 13; CDR3aa: CSADRGDSYGYTF; CDR3nt: TGCAGTGCTGACAGGGGAGACTCTTATGGCTACACCTTC
j_gene: TRBJ2-5; d_gene: TRBD2; abundance: NA; v_gene: TRBV18; len: 15; CDR3aa: CASLLAGGPRETQYF; CDR3nt: TGTGCCAGCCTTCTAGCGGGAGGGCCGCGCGAGACCCAGTACTTC
j_gene: TRBJ1-1; d_gene: NA; abundance: many; v_gene: TRBV29-1; len: 12; CDR3aa: CSVPRVNTEAFF; CDR3nt: TGCAGCGTGCCCAGGGTGAACACTGAAGCTTTCTTT
j_gene: TRBJ2-3; d_gene: TRBD2; abundance: NA; v_gene: TRBV7-3; len: 16; CDR3aa: CASSSRTSGRGDTQYF; CDR3nt: TGTGCCAGCAGCTCGAGGACTAGCGGGAGAGGAGATACGCAGTATTTT
j_gene: TRBJ2-1; d_gene: TRBD2; abundance: NA; v_gene: TRBV29-1; len: 16; CDR3aa: CSVFSGRDSSYNEQFF; CDR3nt: TGCAGCGTTTTTAGCGGGAGGGATAGCTCCTACAATGAGCAGTTCTTC
j_gene: TRBJ2-1; d_gene: TRBD2; abundance: NA; v_gene: TRBV10-1; len: 15; CDR3aa: CASSESGGRADEQFF; CDR3nt: TGCGCCAGCAGTGAGTCTGGCGGGAGGGCCGATGAGCAGTTCTTC
j_gene: TRBJ2-5; d_gene: TRBD2; abundance: NA; v_gene: TRBV10-3; len: 14; CDR3aa: CATGPGLTKETQYF; CDR3nt: TGTGCCACCGGGCCGGGACTAACAAAAGAGACCCAGTACTTC
j_gene: TRBJ1-2; d_gene: NA; abundance: few; v_gene: TRBV7-3; len: 15; CDR3aa: CASSPGKVLNYGYTF; CDR3nt: TGTGCCAGCAGCCCCGGGAAGGTGCTAAACTATGGCTACACCTTC
j_gene: TRBJ2-4; d_gene: TRBD1; abundance: NA; v_gene: TRBV27; len: 14; CDR3aa: CASSFGDRENIQYF; CDR3nt: TGTGCCAGCAGTTTCGGGGACAGGGAAAACATTCAGTACTTC
j_gene: TRBJ1-1; d_gene: NA; abundance: few; v_gene: TRBV5-1; len: 16; CDR3aa: CASSLGSSHSAPEAFF; CDR3nt: TGCGCCAGCAGCTTGGGTTCTAGTCACTCAGCCCCTGAAGCTTTCTTT
j_gene: TRBJ2-7; d_gene: TRBD1; abundance: few; v_gene: TRBV6-6; len: 15; CDR3aa: CASTGRDRLAYEQYF; CDR3nt: TGTGCCAGCACCGGGCGGGACAGGTTAGCCTACGAGCAGTACTTC
j_gene: TRBJ2-3; d_gene: TRBD2; abundance: NA; v_gene: TRBV29-1; len: 14; CDR3aa: CSVEDRRGRDTQYF; CDR3nt: TGCAGCGTTGAAGATCGTCGCGGGAGGGATACGCAGTATTTT
j_gene: TRBJ2-7; d_gene: NA; abundance: few; v_gene: TRBV7-3; len: 15; CDR3aa: CAARALTVLPYEQYF; CDR3nt: TGTGCCGCGCGGGCCTTGACAGTCCTTCCCTACGAGCAGTACTTC
j_gene: TRBJ2-3; d_gene: NA; abundance: many; v_gene: TRBV3-1; len: 16; CDR3aa: CASSHLAGHSTDTQYF; CDR3nt: TGTGCCAGCAGCCATTTGGCGGGACACAGCACAGATACGCAGTATTTT
j_gene: TRBJ2-5; d_gene: NA; abundance: NA; v_gene: TRBV2; len: 12; CDR3aa: CASRKVGQTQYF; CDR3nt: TGTGCCAGCAGGAAGGTCGGCCAGACCCAGTACTTC
j_gene: TRBJ2-7; d_gene: NA; abundance: NA; v_gene: TRBV7-9; len: 14; CDR3aa: CASSPRGSFGEQYF; CDR3nt: TGTGCCAGCAGCCCCCGAGGATCCTTTGGCGAGCAGTACTTC
j_gene: TRBJ2-1; d_gene: NA; abundance: many; v_gene: TRBV7-8; len: 15; CDR3aa: CASSGRLARGDEQFF; CDR3nt: TGTGCCAGCAGCGGACGACTAGCAAGGGGGGATGAGCAGTTCTTC
j_gene: TRBJ1-2; d_gene: NA; abundance: few; v_gene: TRBV5-1; len: 15; CDR3aa: CASTETGTQSYGYTF; CDR3nt: TGCGCCAGCACCGAGACCGGGACTCAGTCGTATGGCTACACCTTC